This T cell receptor (beta chain) came from a study of cytomegalovirus exposure and HLA in healthy donors. Study background: Roughly 89 million unique TCR sequences came from HLA-typed donors in an early release.

Study observations and caveats: In presence/absence analyses, roughly uniform sequencing depth across donors was assumed. When analyzed later, a missense DCLRE1C variant was found to be linked to TCR beta V- and J-gene trimming. With further analysis later on, most CMV-associated TCR beta chains appeared HLA-restricted.

The PCR had 60 Vbeta and 13 Jbeta primers. Measured with immunoSEQ multiplex PCR; TCRdb has only the in-frame clones, and not every one. The sample records about 190,000 clones, around four fifths being singletons. Notes on this clone: Its cognate antigen is unknown.

J gave up 2 bases and V 2 bases, and 4 bases lay outside the gene matches. There are 15 residues in the CDR3. The V gene's germline CDR1 is LGHNA and CDR2 YSLEER. V and J are TRBV4-3 and TRBJ2-5, with 8 bases matching TRBD1. Sequencing used PBMCs. The TCR was taken from a man aged 40-50 years in good health and CMV-seropositive. The CDR3 region has the DNA TGCGCCAGCAGCCAACTCTGGACAGGGCAAGAGACCCAGTACTTC. Translation: CASSQLWTGQETQYF.